This T cell receptor (beta chain) was recovered during a study of T cell changes during pregnancy in multiple sclerosis. Clones were sequenced by immunoSEQ multiplex PCR, and TCRdb holds only the in-frame ones, with some missing. The sample contains 75,000 to 100,000 clones, roughly 91% of which appear only once. Trimming removed 5 bases at V and 2 bases at J, with 12 bases between. The CDR3 is 14 amino acids. Per the germline V gene, CDR1 is SEHNR and CDR2 is FQNEAQ (reference sequence). The clonotype comes from a female donor in good health, enrolled as a control in a pregnancy study. The V and J genes are TRBV7-9 and TRBJ1-1, with D maybe TRBD1 (6 bases). The specimen was peripheral blood, collected after pregnancy. CDR3 DNA sequence: TGTGCCAGCAGCGTAGGACAGCCTAACACTGAAGCTTTCTTT. Translated, it gives CASSVGQPNTEAFF.